Included here is one T cell receptor (beta chain) sequence, with context. The V and J ends lost 4 bases and 4 bases respectively, with 21 bases between them. Germline V CDR1 and CDR2: SGHKS, YYEKEE (reference sequence). There are 17 residues in the CDR3. The data derive from a study of control samples from healthy donors and cancer patients. Profiled with immunoSEQ multiplex PCR; TCRdb holds only in-frame clones, not every one. The data show about 79,000 clones, 80% to 95% seen once. The sample taken for sequencing was PBMCs. The sequence was collected from a woman aged 40 to 50 with lung cancer. The V call is TRBV5-5, the J call TRBJ1-3; D remains ambiguous. CDR3 DNA sequence: TGTGCCAGCAGCCTAACCGGGCTCTTCGTCGCCGGAAACACCATATATTTT. The encoded protein is CASSLTGLFVAGNTIYF.